The next 7 T cell receptor beta chains were all read from a single sample in a study of radiation and T cells in renal cell carcinoma. Profiling relied on immunoSEQ multiplex PCR, and the TCRdb table lists in-frame clones only, not all of them. Among roughly 23,000 clones listed, roughly half were seen once. Noted treatment: 15 Gy SBRT to primary tumor, nephrectomy 4 weeks later. Here the sequenced sample was tumor tissue, taken from a patient whose treatment included radiotherapy and nephrectomy. Receptors originate from a woman aged 45 to 65 with renal cell carcinoma.

The rearrangement uses TRBV6-6 and TRBJ1-5, with D unresolved. The germline V and J ends were trimmed by 4 bases and 7 bases, with 11 bases remaining between them. The germline CDR1 and CDR2 sequences are MNHNY and SVGAGI (reference sequence). The CDR3 runs 13 residues. Here the CDR3 reads CASSFVSGQPQHF. The CDR3 coding sequence is TGTGCCAGCAGTTTTGTTTCGGGCCAGCCCCAGCATTTT.

This clone was observed a handful of times. The chain joins TRBV7-8 to TRBJ1-5, with D hard to call. Germline V gene sequence: CDR1 SGHVS, CDR2 FQNEAQ. The CDR3 length is 13 residues. The V end was cut by 8 bases, the J end by 0 bases, with 8 bases between. The CDR3 loop is CASGANSNQPQHF. The CDR3 DNA is TGTGCCAGCGGAGCTAATAGCAATCAGCCCCAGCATTTT.

The J gene is TRBJ1-3, the V gene TRBV5-6; tentative D call: TRBD1 (5 bases). This CDR3 region has 14 residues. Trimming pared 3 bases from V and 0 bases from J, leaving 7 bases between. Germline CDR1 is SGHDT and CDR2 is YYEEEE. In DNA, the CDR3 is TGTGCCAGCAGCTGGACACCCTCTGGAAACACCATATATTTT. It specifies CASSWTPSGNTIYF.

This clone was counted only a few times. This chain links TRBV10-1 with TRBJ1-1, with D unclear. The V end lost 4 bases, the J end lost 8 bases, and 11 bases lay between the germline ends. The V gene's germline CDR1 is WNHNN and CDR2 SYGVQD (reference sequence). The CDR3 spans 12 residues. CDR3 coding DNA: TGCGCCAGCAGTGGTAGGTTGGGAGAAGCTTTCTTT. This codes for CASSGRLGEAFF.

V and J are TRBV27 and TRBJ2-3, with 12 bases aligning to TRBD2. V lost 5 bases, J lost 5 bases, and 8 bases stayed unmatched. The CDR3 sequence is 16 residues long. In germline, CDR1 is MNHEY, CDR2 SMNVEV (reference sequence). In DNA, the CDR3 is TGTGCCAGCAGTCCCTGGACTAGCGGGGTTGAAGATACGCAGTATTTT. Translation gives CASSPWTSGVEDTQYF.

Ten or more counts support this clone. The gene calls are TRBV11-3 and TRBJ1-2; possibly TRBD1 for D (6 bases). The CDR3 length is 14 residues. Per germline, CDR1 SGHNT and CDR2 YENEEA. Trimming stripped 9 bases from V and 1 base from J, with 15 bases between. In DNA, the CDR3 is TGTGCCAGAGGCCGGGACATAGGTAACTATGGCTACACCTTC. This gives the protein CARGRDIGNYGYTF. The whole variable domain, remainder taken from reference TRBV11-3 and TRBJ1-2, is EAGVVQSPRYKIIEKKQPVAFWCNPISGHNTLYWYLQNLGQGPELLIRYENEEAVDDSQLPKDRFSAERLKGVDSTLKIQPAELGDSAVYLCARGRDIGNYGYTFGSGTRLTVV.

This clone was observed a handful of times. The genes are TRBV5-8 and TRBJ2-7, with 7 bases aligning to TRBD2. From germline, CDR1 is SGHTS and CDR2 YDEGEE. The length of the CDR3 is 16 residues. With V trimmed by 2 bases and J by 3 bases, 11 bases remained unmatched. CDR3 nucleotides: TGTGCCAGCAGCTTCCTTGGGGGGGAACCTTTCTACGAGCAGTACTTC. Its translation is CASSFLGGEPFYEQYF.